The next 27 T cell receptor beta chains were all read from a single sample in a study of Graves' ophthalmopathy and Graves' hyperthyroidism. Amplification targeted the TCR beta CDR3 regions, with RNA transcripts as the source material. RT-PCR in the first round used HTBI primers; a second-round multiplex PCR followed. TCRdb fed the multiplex PCR reads into MiXCR, producing one record per CDR3 protein. The table records over a million distinct CDR3 sequences, roughly two fifths of them present only once. Sample: peripheral blood or thyroid tissue (not recorded which). These receptors were obtained from an adult man with Graves' hyperthyroidism.

For this clonotype: Germline and junction disagree at one end, which may indicate a read error. The chain uses TRBV12-3 or TRBV12-4 and TRBJ1-4; D remains ambiguous. This CDR3 is 16 amino acids long. Here the CDR3 reads CAGSLRTQATNEKLFF. CDR3 DNA sequence: TGTGCCGGCAGTTTGAGGACGCAAGCAACTAATGAAAAACTGTTTTTT.

Comment on this clonotype: A much larger clone differs by one base, so this may be a read error. The V gene is TRBV10-2, the J gene TRBJ2-7, with D possibly matching TRBD2 (7 bases). V gave up 3 bases and J gave up 6 bases, with 21 bases separating them. The CDR3 has 16 amino acids. The germline gives CDR1 WSHSY, CDR2 SAAADI. CDR3 coding DNA: TGCGCCAGCAGTGAAGGCGGGGGCCCCCCCTCGCGCGAGCAGTACTTC. Encoded protein: CASSEGGGPPSREQYF.

This clonotype has ten or more counts. J is TRBJ2-7 and V is TRBV7-8; D may be TRBD2 (6 bases). The CDR3 has 15 residues. The V end was cut by 2 bases, the J end by 0 bases, with 11 bases between. Germline CDR1 is SGHVS and CDR2 is FQNEAQ. CDR3 in amino acids: CASSLHGTDSYEQYF. DNA of the CDR3: TGTGCCAGCAGCTTACATGGGACTGACTCCTACGAGCAGTACTTC.

The V and J genes are TRBV2 and TRBJ2-1, with TRBD1 as a possible D gene (5 bases). This CDR3 comprises 13 residues. V lost 3 bases to trimming and J lost 8 bases, with 11 bases between them. CDR1 is SNHLY, CDR2 FYNNEI, per germline. In DNA form, the CDR3 reads TGTGCCAGCAGTGAGCAGGGATTACATGAGCAGTTCTTC. Translated: CASSEQGLHEQFF.

A note on this clonotype: A much larger clone lies one base from this, so it may be a read error. The rearrangement uses TRBV20-1 and TRBJ2-5, with a tentative D call TRBD2 (6 bases). The germline CDR1 and CDR2 sequences are DFQATT and SNEGSKA (reference sequence). V was pared by 0 bases and J by 3 bases, with 17 bases between. CDR3 length: 16 residues. The CDR3 sequence is CSARDAPWAGKETQYF. The CDR3 coding sequence is TGCAGTGCTAGAGACGCCCCGTGGGCGGGGAAAGAGACCCAGTACTTC.

Ten or more counts support this clonotype. V is TRBV29-1 and J is TRBJ1-1, with a weak D call TRBD1 (5 bases). With 1 base removed from V and 5 bases from J, the gap between germline ends came to 11 bases. Germline loops: CDR1 SQVTM, CDR2 ANQGSEA. The CDR3 is made up of 13 amino acids. The chain's CDR3 is CSVEGRVRTEAFF. The DNA of the CDR3 is TGCAGCGTTGAAGGCAGGGTAAGGACTGAAGCTTTCTTT.

The sample holds many counts of this clonotype. The chain links TRBV25-1 to TRBJ2-7; TRBD1 matches 8 bases. V shed 6 bases, J shed 3 bases, and the junction held 10 bases outside the gene matches. The CDR3 has 15 amino acids. The germline V gene encodes CDR1 MGHDK and CDR2 SYGVNS. The CDR3 reads CASRKTGTGDYEQYF. The CDR3 bases are TGTGCCAGCAGGAAGACCGGGACAGGTGACTACGAGCAGTACTTC.

A few counts support this clonotype. The V call is TRBV3-1, the J call TRBJ1-3; no reliable D call. Trimming cost V 2 bases and J 5 bases, with 7 bases left between them. CDR1 and CDR2 from the germline V gene are LGHDT and YNNKEL (reference sequence). The CDR3 totals 13 residues. CDR3 coding DNA: TGTGCCAGCAGCCAAAGTAACAGAAACACCATATATTTT. It encodes CASSQSNRNTIYF.

This clonotype has only a few counts. This rearrangement joins TRBV14 to TRBJ2-7, with TRBD1 as a possible D gene (6 bases). The CDR3 is 15 amino acids. Per the germline V gene, CDR1 is SGHDN and CDR2 is FVKESK. Trimming left V 4 bases short and J 3 bases short, with 16 bases between. CDR3 sequence reads: CASSPRQGPYYEQYF. The DNA of the CDR3 is TGTGCCAGCAGCCCCCGGCAGGGGCCTTACTACGAGCAGTACTTC.

The chain combines TRBV12-3 or TRBV12-4 with TRBJ1-4; 9 bases are shared with TRBD1. The CDR3 sequence is 14 residues long. V lost 7 bases to trimming and J lost 5 bases; unmatched junction nucleotides: 5. The CDR3 DNA follows: TGTGCCAGCAATCGACAGGGGGAGAATGAAAAACTGTTTTTT. Translating it yields CASNRQGENEKLFF.

The chain couples TRBV20-1 to TRBJ2-3; 13 positions agree with TRBD2. From germline, CDR1 is DFQATT and CDR2 SNEGSKA (reference sequence). The V segment lost 1 base and the J segment 4 bases; nucleotides outside the gene matches: 5. CDR3 length equals 16 residues. The CDR3 reads CSARGQTSGRPDTQYF. DNA for the CDR3: TGCAGTGCTAGAGGCCAGACTAGCGGGAGGCCAGATACGCAGTATTTT.

This clonotype was recorded a few times. V usage is TRBV25-1 and J usage is TRBJ2-7; D is uncertain. Trimming stripped 8 bases from V and 6 bases from J, with 17 bases between. CDR3 length: 13 amino acids. From germline, CDR1 is MGHDK and CDR2 SYGVNS. CDR3 in amino acids: CASVNPYSPEQYF. CDR3 DNA: TGTGCCAGCGTAAACCCCTACTCCCCCGAGCAGTACTTC.

This clonotype was detected a few times. It may be a read error: a sequence one base away is much more abundant. The chain couples TRBV20-1 to TRBJ2-7; TRBD1 agrees at 9 bases. Looked up from germline, CDR1 is DFQATT and CDR2 is SNEGSKA (reference sequence). The CDR3 is 14 amino acids. The CDR3 region has the DNA TGCAGTGCCAAAGGACAGGGGTCCACCTACGATCAGTACTTC. Amino acid sequence: CSAKGQGSTYDQYF.

The chain employs TRBV20-1 and TRBJ1-1, with D perhaps matching TRBD1 (5 bases). The length of the CDR3 is 15 residues. Germline CDR1 is DFQATT and CDR2 is SNEGSKA (reference sequence). V was clipped by 0 bases and J by 4 bases, with 15 bases between them. Here the CDR3 DNA reads TGCAGTGCTAGAGATAAATTCAGGGTATCCACTGAAGCTTTCTTT. Protein product: CSARDKFRVSTEAFF.

There are a few counts of this clonotype. V and J are TRBV15 and TRBJ1-1; 7 positions match TRBD1. This CDR3 has 13 amino acids. The junction had 1 base not matched to a gene; V was cut back by 6 bases and J by 0 bases. CDR1 LNHNV and CDR2 YYDKDF come from the germline V gene (reference sequence). The CDR3 nucleotides read TGTGCCACCAGGACAGGGCTGAACACTGAAGCTTTCTTT. Residues: CATRTGLNTEAFF.

The V and J genes are TRBV4-1 and TRBJ1-5, with TRBD1 as a possible D gene (5 bases). The V end lost 5 bases, the J end lost 6 bases, and 20 bases lay between the germline ends. Germline V gene data show CDR1 as MGHRA and CDR2 as YSYEKL. The CDR3 runs to 16 residues. CDR3 in amino acids: CASSTYGPIDSQPQHF. CDR3 bases: TGCGCCAGCAGCACCTACGGTCCCATAGACAGTCAGCCCCAGCATTTT.

Turning to this clonotype: A much bigger clone sits one base away, suggesting this may be a read error. The chain joins TRBV7-9 to TRBJ1-2; D remains ambiguous. Germline V gene data show CDR1 as SEHNR and CDR2 as FQNEAQ (reference sequence). This CDR3 is 14 amino acids long. The CDR3 region is CASTERATKYGYTF. CDR3 in DNA: TGTGCCAGCACCGAGAGGGCAACTAAATATGGCTACACCTTC.

The chain couples TRBV6-1 to TRBJ1-1; possible D gene TRBD1, 5 bases. CDR1 and CDR2 (germline): MNHNS, SASEGT. This CDR3 has 16 residues. The V end lost 5 bases, the J end lost 1 base, and 17 bases lay between the germline ends. This CDR3 is CASSYSLGPRNTEAFF. As DNA, the CDR3 is TGTGCCAGCAGTTACTCGCTGGGACCCCGGAACACTGAAGCTTTCTTT.

This clonotype was found a few times. The chain employs TRBV7-9 and TRBJ1-5, with D unresolved. V was clipped by 2 bases and J by 4 bases, with 6 bases between them. This CDR3 spans 13 amino acids. Germline lookup yields CDR1 SEHNR and CDR2 FQNEAQ (reference sequence). The CDR3 DNA is TGTGCCAGCAGCTTAAACATAAATCAGCCCCAGCATTTT. This gives the protein CASSLNINQPQHF.

This clonotype occurred once. The junction departs from the called germline gene at one end, perhaps through a read error. The gene calls are TRBV7-2 and TRBJ1-1; no clear D gene. This CDR3 is 17 amino acids long. Germline CDR1 SGHTA, CDR2 FQGNSA. The DNA of the CDR3 is TGCGCCAGCAGCCAATATACCCGGGAGTTCATGAACACTGAAGCTTTCTTT. Translation gives CASSQYTREFMNTEAFF.

This clonotype was seen repeatedly, ten times or more. The chain recombines TRBV7-9 with TRBJ2-7, with 8 bases matching TRBD1. The germline CDR1 and CDR2 sequences are SEHNR and FQNEAQ (reference sequence). The CDR3 loop spans 15 amino acids. V lost 8 bases and J lost 3; bases outside the gene matches: 12. The CDR3 protein is CASEPTGVNHYEQYF. The CDR3 DNA reads as TGTGCCAGCGAACCGACAGGGGTGAACCACTACGAGCAGTACTTC. Drawing the rest from reference TRBV7-9 and TRBJ2-7, the complete variable domain is DTGVSQNPRHKITKRGQNVTFRCDPISEHNRLYWYRQTLGQGPEFLTYFQNEAQLEKSRLLSDRFSAERPKGSFSTLEIQRTEQGDSAMYLCASEPTGVNHYEQYFGPGTRLTVT.

This clonotype was seen many times. The rearrangement uses TRBV27 and TRBJ1-2, with 7 bases identical to TRBD1. Germline loops: CDR1 MNHEY, CDR2 SMNVEV (reference sequence). CDR3 length: 14 amino acids. J lost 4 bases, V lost 5 bases, and 7 bases had no gene match. CDR3 coding DNA: TGTGCCAGCAGTAACGGGCGGGACAGCTATGGCTACACCTTC. Protein: CASSNGRDSYGYTF.

Concerning this clonotype: One base away lies a much larger clone, so this may be a sequencing read error. The gene calls are TRBV7-3 and TRBJ1-6, with a possible D match to TRBD1 (5 bases). Germline V CDR1 and CDR2: SGHTA, FQGTGA. CDR3 length: 15 residues. V lost 6 bases and J lost 5, with 14 bases in between. CDR3 DNA sequence: TGTGCCAGCAGTAGCTACAGGTTGAATAATTCACCCCTCCACTTT. Translated: CASSSYRLNNSPLHF. The variable domain in full, completed from reference TRBV7-3 and TRBJ1-6, reads GAGVSQTPSNKVTEKGKYVELRCDPISGHTALYWYRQSLGQGPEFLIYFQGTGAADDSGLPNDRFFAVRPEGSVSTLKIQRTERGDSAVYLCASSSYRLNNSPLHFGNGTRLTVT.

As to this clonotype: One end of the junction does not line up with germline, which may come from a read error. The rearrangement uses TRBV5-1 and TRBJ2-7, with TRBD2 identical over 10 bases. CDR3 size: 14 residues. Looked up from germline, CDR1 is SGHRS and CDR2 is YFSETQ. In nucleotides, the CDR3 is TGCGCCAGCAGCTTGACTAGCGGGACCTACGAGCGGTACTTC. It is translated as CASSLTSGTYERYF.

The genes are TRBV7-9 and TRBJ1-1, with 8 positions matching TRBD1. Germline V gene sequence: CDR1 SEHNR, CDR2 FQNEAQ (reference sequence). This CDR3 has 15 residues. The V gene end was trimmed by 10 bases and the J gene end by 4 bases; junction bases not matched to a gene: 14. The CDR3 region is CATPGTGTLGTEAFF. Written as DNA, the CDR3 is TGTGCCACCCCCGGGACAGGCACCCTAGGCACTGAAGCTTTCTTT.

In this sample, this clonotype turned up many times. The chain employs TRBV25-1 and TRBJ1-6, with unresolved D. The V gene lost 5 bases and the J gene lost 7 bases, with 9 bases spanning the gap. The CDR3 extends over 13 amino acids. The V gene's germline CDR1 is MGHDK and CDR2 SYGVNS. CDR3 loop: CASSSGVNSPLHF. CDR3 in DNA: TGTGCCAGCAGTTCTGGGGTGAATTCACCCCTCCACTTT.

The chain recombines TRBV9 with TRBJ1-5; D call uncertain. Germline V gene sequence: CDR1 SGDLS, CDR2 YYNGEE. Between the trimmed V and J ends, which lost 4 bases and 4 bases, there was a span of 15 bases. The length of the CDR3 is 15 residues. CDR3 sequence: CASSLRSGKNQPQHF. The CDR3 bases are TGTGCCAGCAGCTTGAGATCGGGCAAGAATCAGCCCCAGCATTTT.